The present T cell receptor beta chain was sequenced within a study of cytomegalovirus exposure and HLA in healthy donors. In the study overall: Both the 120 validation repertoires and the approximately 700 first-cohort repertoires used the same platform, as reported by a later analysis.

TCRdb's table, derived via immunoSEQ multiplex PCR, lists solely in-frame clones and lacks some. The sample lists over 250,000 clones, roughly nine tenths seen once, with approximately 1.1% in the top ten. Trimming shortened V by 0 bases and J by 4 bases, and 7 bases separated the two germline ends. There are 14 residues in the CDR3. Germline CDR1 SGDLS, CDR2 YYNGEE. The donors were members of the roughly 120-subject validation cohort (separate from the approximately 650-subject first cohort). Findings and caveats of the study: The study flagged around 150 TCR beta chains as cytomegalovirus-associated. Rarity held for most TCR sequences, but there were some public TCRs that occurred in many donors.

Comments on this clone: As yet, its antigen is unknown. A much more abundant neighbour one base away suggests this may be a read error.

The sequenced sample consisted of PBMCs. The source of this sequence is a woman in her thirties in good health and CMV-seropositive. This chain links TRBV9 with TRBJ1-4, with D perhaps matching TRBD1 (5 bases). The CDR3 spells CASSVAGFNEKLFF. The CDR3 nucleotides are TGTGCCAGCAGCGTAGCAGGGTTTAATGAAAAACTGTTTTTT.